This T cell receptor beta chain was found in a study of Graves' ophthalmopathy and Graves' hyperthyroidism. This clonotype was picked up a small number of times. The germline gives CDR1 MNHEY, CDR2 SMNVEV (reference sequence). CDR3 size: 16 residues. After removal of 6 bases from V and 4 bases from J, the junction contained 7 bases not matched to a gene. As the template, RNA transcripts were used to amplify TCR beta CDR3 regions. The first-round RT-PCR employed HTBI primers together with the Qiagen OneStep RT-PCR kit. A multiplex PCR was then performed as the second round. A single record per CDR3 protein comes from TCRdb applying MiXCR to the multiplex PCR reads. The sample carries about 380,000 distinct CDR3 sequences, approximately 15% recorded once.

Sequenced input: peripheral blood. V is TRBV27 and J is TRBJ2-2; 11 bases line up with TRBD2. This clonotype was sampled from a young woman with stable Graves' hyperthyroidism. CDR3 DNA: TGTGCCAGCAGATCCGTAGCGGGGGGGGTCACCGGGGAGCTGTTTTTT. Residues: CASRSVAGGVTGELFF.